One and the same sample provided the 16 T cell receptor beta chains below, sequenced in a study of blood T cells in healthy people across ages. Using a J-beta primer mix together with a sample-barcoded 5' primer, a second PCR was run for roughly 6 to 12 cycles. Each CDR3 protein is one row after TCRdb ran MiXCR on the 5' RACE reads. The sample lists roughly 800,000 distinct CDR3 sequences, roughly 50% occurring once. The source material was blood. Source of these receptors: a man aged 25-40 years in good health.

The chain carries TRBV25-1 and TRBJ2-7; D is undetermined. The DNA matches TRBJ2-5 better at its end, which makes the J call doubtful. The germline gives CDR1 MGHDK, CDR2 SYGVNS. The CDR3 extends over 17 amino acids. CDR3 DNA: TGTGCCAGCAGAGATCCAGGAAAACCCCCGCACGGAGAGACCCAGTACTTC. Protein sequence: CASRDPGKPPHGETQYF.

The chain recombines TRBV6-5 with TRBJ2-7; 8 bases agree with TRBD2. The closer fit of TRBJ2-5 to the DNA end suggests the J call may be wrong. CDR1 is MNHEY and CDR2 is SVGAGI in the germline V gene. The CDR3 is made up of 16 amino acids. CDR3 DNA: TGTGCCAGCAGTTCCCTTTCGGGGGGGAATCGGGAGACCCAGTACTTC. Its protein product is CASSSLSGGNRETQYF.

The sample holds a few counts of this clonotype. The rearrangement uses TRBV20-1 and TRBJ2-4; 7 nucleotides match TRBD1. CDR1 and CDR2 (germline): DFQATT, SNEGSKA (reference sequence). The V gene end was trimmed by 6 bases and the J gene end by 6 bases; junction bases not matched to a gene: 8. The CDR3 spans 13 residues. The CDR3, as DNA: TGCAGTGCCCCAGGACAGGCCGCAAACATTCAGTACTTC. Protein sequence: CSAPGQAANIQYF.

This clonotype appeared a few times. The V gene is TRBV28, the J gene TRBJ2-1; TRBD2 matches 7 bases. The CDR3 runs to 15 residues. V was pared by 3 bases and J by 8 bases, with 10 bases of the junction left unmatched. Germline CDR1 is MDHEN and CDR2 is SYDVKM. The CDR3 sequence: CASSFMGEGSDEQFF. The CDR3 DNA follows: TGTGCCAGCAGTTTTATGGGGGAGGGCTCCGATGAGCAGTTCTTC.

The chain recombines TRBV9 with TRBJ2-1; 9 nucleotides align to TRBD2. There are 20 residues in the CDR3. Germline V gene data show CDR1 as SGDLS and CDR2 as YYNGEE. V was clipped by 4 bases and J by 8 bases; unmatched bases: 25. The CDR3 is CASSPRGLRASGNNPYEQFF. The CDR3 DNA follows: TGTGCCAGCAGCCCCAGAGGGTTACGGGCTAGCGGGAACAACCCCTATGAGCAGTTCTTC.

DNA of the CDR3: TGTGCCAGCAGTGAAATGCGGGGGGGGCTAACAGATACGCAGTATTTT. Translating it yields CASSEMRGGLTDTQYF. The genes are TRBV6-1 and TRBJ2-3, with 9 bases identical to TRBD2. CDR3 length: 16 residues. Germline V gives CDR1 MNHNS, CDR2 SASEGT. V shed 2 bases, J shed 3 bases, and the junction held 6 bases outside the gene matches.

In its sample, this clonotype was seen once. This rearrangement joins TRBV4-2 to TRBJ1-1; perhaps TRBD1 as D (6 bases). This CDR3 region has 14 residues. Trimming left V 4 bases short and J 0 bases short, with 9 bases between. The germline gives CDR1 LGHNA, CDR2 YNFKEQ. The CDR3 DNA reads TGTGCCAGCAGCCGGGGACACATGAACACTGAAGCTTTCTTT. Translating gives CASSRGHMNTEAFF.

The V call is TRBV27, the J call TRBJ1-2; TRBD1 is a possible D gene (5 bases). The CDR3 has 13 residues. Between the trimmed V and J ends, which lost 8 bases and 8 bases, there was a span of 18 bases. Germline V CDR1 and CDR2: MNHEY, SMNVEV (reference sequence). Here the CDR3 reads CASLGAGLGGYTF. The CDR3 DNA is TGTGCCAGCCTTGGGGCGGGTCTAGGAGGCTACACCTTC.

The chain combines TRBV10-3 with TRBJ2-3; either TRBD1 or TRBD2 may supply D (5 bases each). Trimming took 3 bases from V and 3 from J, leaving 10 bases between them. Germline V gene lookup returns CDR1 ENHRY and CDR2 SYGVKD. The CDR3 runs to 14 residues. This CDR3 is CAISEEGRTDTQYF. CDR3 sequence (DNA): TGTGCCATCAGTGAAGAGGGGCGGACAGATACGCAGTATTTT.

This clonotype was found once. The chain couples TRBV15 to TRBJ1-2; possible D gene TRBD1, 5 bases. The CDR3 is made up of 13 amino acids. The ends were cut back, 4 bases at V and 7 bases at J, with 13 bases in the middle. The germline CDR1 and CDR2 sequences are LNHNV and YYDKDF (reference sequence). CDR3 loop: CATSKRWQGGYTF. Written as DNA, the CDR3 is TGTGCCACCAGCAAACGGTGGCAGGGTGGCTACACCTTC.

The sample holds a few counts of this clonotype. This chain joins TRBV18 and TRBJ2-3; D not resolved. Trimming took off 3 bases at V and 2 bases at J, with 6 bases between the two ends. Germline-derived CDR1 and CDR2 are KGHSH and LQKENI. The CDR3 is made up of 13 amino acids. CDR3 nucleotides: TGTGCCAGCTCACCGTCTCCCACAGATACGCAGTATTTT. Amino acids: CASSPSPTDTQYF. The variable domain in full, with the rest retrieved from reference TRBV18 and TRBJ2-3, is NAGVMQNPRHLVRRRGQEARLRCSPMKGHSHVYWYRQLPEEGLKFMVYLQKENIIDESGMPKERFSAEFPKEGPSILRIQQVVRGDSAAYFCASSPSPTDTQYFGPGTRLTVL.

J is TRBJ2-4 and V is TRBV28; unclear D gene. V was trimmed by 5 bases and J by 3 bases, leaving 8 bases between them. CDR3 length equals 13 residues. CDR1 is MDHEN, CDR2 SYDVKM, per germline. CDR3 sequence (DNA): TGTGCCAGCAGTAGGGATAGCAAAAACATTCAGTACTTC. Protein product: CASSRDSKNIQYF.

Here the CDR3 DNA reads TGCGCCAGCAGCCAACAGCGTCCGAATTCACCCCTCCACTTT. It encodes CASSQQRPNSPLHF. The chain recombines TRBV4-3 with TRBJ1-6; D not certain. V was trimmed by 2 bases and J by 7 bases, leaving 9 bases between them. This CDR3 has 14 residues. In germline, CDR1 is LGHNA, CDR2 YSLEER.

This chain uses TRBV19 with TRBJ2-4; perhaps TRBD2 as D (6 bases). The DNA end is more similar to TRBJ2-7, so the J call may be wrong. Germline loops: CDR1 LNHDA, CDR2 SQIVND (reference sequence). The CDR3 contains 15 residues. CDR3 in DNA: TGTGCCAGTAGTCTTCAAGCAGCGGAGGGCTACGAGCAGTACTTC. Its protein is CASSLQAAEGYEQYF.

As DNA, the CDR3 is TGCAGTGCTAGCGAGGGACAGCCCTACGAGCAGTACTTC. Translated, it gives CSASEGQPYEQYF. The V call is TRBV20-1, the J call TRBJ2-7; 7 nucleotides line up with TRBD1. The CDR3 is 13 residues long. V shed 3 bases, J shed 2 bases, and the junction held 4 bases outside the gene matches. Looked up from germline, CDR1 is DFQATT and CDR2 is SNEGSKA (reference sequence).

V and J are TRBV29-1 and TRBJ1-4; D may be TRBD1 (6 bases). This CDR3 has 12 amino acids. V was cut by 7 bases and J by 5 bases, with 11 bases left in between. Germline V CDR1 and CDR2: SQVTM, ANQGSEA. The CDR3 loop is CSGQGMNEKLFF. CDR3 DNA: TGCAGCGGTCAGGGGATGAATGAAAAACTGTTTTTT.